These T cell receptor beta chains were read from a single sample in a study of cytomegalovirus exposure and HLA in healthy donors. The data were produced by immunoSEQ multiplex PCR, yet TCRdb's version contains in-frame clones alone and is incomplete. The sample carries more than 150,000 clones, around 80% recorded once. The sample comprised PBMCs. The receptors were sampled from a man between 35 and 55 years old in good health and CMV-seropositive. The CDR3 runs from the conserved cysteine through the conserved F or W. Fields, in order: D gene, V gene, J gene, clone size, CDR3 DNA, CDR3 protein. The D gene is left open where the match is weak. Rows give clone size only sometimes, using once, few, many, or a class for an expanded clone.

d_gene: .
v_gene: TRBV30
j_gene: TRBJ2-3
abundance: .
CDR3nt: TGTGCCTGGACCCGGGGGGACACAAGCACAGATACGCAGTATTTT
CDR3aa: CAWTRGDTSTDTQYF

d_gene: .
v_gene: TRBV30
j_gene: TRBJ2-3
abundance: once
CDR3nt: TGTGCCTGGGGTAGCGCCTACACAGATACGCAGTATTTT
CDR3aa: CAWGSAYTDTQYF

d_gene: TRBD1
v_gene: TRBV25-1
j_gene: TRBJ1-2
abundance: .
CDR3nt: TGTGCCAGCAGTGCGGACAGGGTCTATGGCTACACCTTC
CDR3aa: CASSADRVYGYTF

d_gene: .
v_gene: TRBV6-1
j_gene: TRBJ1-4
abundance: few
CDR3nt: TGTGCCAGCAGTGAAGGGGGCTACGAAAAACTGTTTTTT
CDR3aa: CASSEGGYEKLFF

d_gene: TRBD2
v_gene: TRBV7-9
j_gene: TRBJ2-6
abundance: .
CDR3nt: TGTGCCAGCAGCTTAGTCGGGGGGACCGGGGCCAACGTCCTGACTTTC
CDR3aa: CASSLVGGTGANVLTF

d_gene: .
v_gene: TRBV13
j_gene: TRBJ2-5
abundance: few
CDR3nt: TGTGCCAGCAGCTTATGGGGAGGGACCCAGTACTTC
CDR3aa: CASSLWGGTQYF

d_gene: .
v_gene: TRBV27
j_gene: TRBJ1-4
abundance: .
CDR3nt: TGTGCCAGCAGTTTACTAGGGACTCGGGATGAAAAACTGTTTTTT
CDR3aa: CASSLLGTRDEKLFF

d_gene: .
v_gene: TRBV6-5
j_gene: TRBJ1-1
abundance: .
CDR3nt: TGTGCCAGCAGTTACTTGCTGGGCGCGGGCACTGAAGCTTTCTTT
CDR3aa: CASSYLLGAGTEAFF

d_gene: .
v_gene: TRBV28
j_gene: TRBJ2-3
abundance: few
CDR3nt: TGTGCCAGCAGTGCCCCCGCGGGGCCTAGCACAGATACGCAGTATTTT
CDR3aa: CASSAPAGPSTDTQYF

d_gene: TRBD1
v_gene: TRBV7-9
j_gene: TRBJ1-2
abundance: .
CDR3nt: TGTGCCAGCAGCCGCACAGGGGCGGATGGCTACACCTTC
CDR3aa: CASSRTGADGYTF

d_gene: .
v_gene: TRBV27
j_gene: TRBJ1-2
abundance: .
CDR3nt: TGTGCCAGCAGTTTAAACGCAGGAAACTATGGCTACACCTTC
CDR3aa: CASSLNAGNYGYTF

d_gene: TRBD2
v_gene: TRBV5-1
j_gene: TRBJ2-5
abundance: .
CDR3nt: TGCGCCAGCAGCTTGGGACTAGCGGGGGGAGCTAAAGAGACCCAGTACTTC
CDR3aa: CASSLGLAGGAKETQYF

d_gene: TRBD1
v_gene: TRBV30
j_gene: TRBJ2-7
abundance: once
CDR3nt: TGTGCCTGGAGTGTACAAGGGGGCCTAGGTGGGCAGTACTTC
CDR3aa: CAWSVQGGLGGQYF

d_gene: .
v_gene: TRBV19
j_gene: TRBJ1-5
abundance: once
CDR3nt: TGTGCCAGTAGTTACAGGGTTTGGGATCAGCCCCAGCATTTT
CDR3aa: CASSYRVWDQPQHF

d_gene: TRBD2
v_gene: TRBV7-2
j_gene: TRBJ2-1
abundance: .
CDR3nt: TGTGCCAGCAGCCCCCGTCCGGGACTAGCAACGAATGAGCAGTTCTTC
CDR3aa: CASSPRPGLATNEQFF

d_gene: .
v_gene: TRBV21-1
j_gene: TRBJ1-1
abundance: .
CDR3nt: TGTGCCAGCAGCAAAGCAGGGACAGGGGAGAACACTGAAGCTTTCTTT
CDR3aa: CASSKAGTGENTEAFF

d_gene: TRBD2
v_gene: TRBV7-9
j_gene: TRBJ2-3
abundance: .
CDR3nt: TGTGCCAGCAGTTCCCCGGGACTAGCGGGGAGCAACACAGATACGCAGTATTTT
CDR3aa: CASSSPGLAGSNTDTQYF

d_gene: .
v_gene: TRBV5-1
j_gene: TRBJ2-7
abundance: .
CDR3nt: TGCGCCAGCAGCTTGGGGCAGGGAAGAGCCGACGAGCAGTACTTC
CDR3aa: CASSLGQGRADEQYF

d_gene: .
v_gene: TRBV10-1
j_gene: TRBJ2-7
abundance: .
CDR3nt: TGCGCCAGCAGTGCTGAGCGGGCGGCCTACGAGCAGTACTTC
CDR3aa: CASSAERAAYEQYF

d_gene: .
v_gene: TRBV7-9
j_gene: TRBJ2-7
abundance: .
CDR3nt: TGTGCCAGCAGCTTAGGAGGGGGCTACGAGCAGTACTTC
CDR3aa: CASSLGGGYEQYF

d_gene: TRBD1
v_gene: TRBV13
j_gene: TRBJ2-5
abundance: .
CDR3nt: TGTGCCAGCAGCTTAGATGCAGGGGGCCAAGAGACCCAGTACTTC
CDR3aa: CASSLDAGGQETQYF

d_gene: .
v_gene: TRBV30
j_gene: TRBJ1-1
abundance: .
CDR3nt: TGTGCCTGGAGTGTCGGGGGGGTAGGGAACACTGAAGCTTTCTTT
CDR3aa: CAWSVGGVGNTEAFF

d_gene: .
v_gene: TRBV7-2
j_gene: TRBJ1-1
abundance: .
CDR3nt: TGTGCCAGCAGCTTTTCGAGGACTGAAGCTTTCTTT
CDR3aa: CASSFSRTEAFF

d_gene: TRBD1
v_gene: TRBV7-2
j_gene: TRBJ1-4
abundance: .
CDR3nt: TGTGCCAGCAGCTTACTGGGACAGGGGAATGAAAAACTGTTTTTT
CDR3aa: CASSLLGQGNEKLFF

d_gene: .
v_gene: TRBV29-1
j_gene: TRBJ2-2
abundance: .
CDR3nt: TGCAGCGTTGACAGCACCGGGGAGCTGTTTTTT
CDR3aa: CSVDSTGELFF

d_gene: TRBD1
v_gene: TRBV19
j_gene: TRBJ2-3
abundance: .
CDR3nt: TGTGCCAGTAGTATAGATTCTGGGACAGCGGGCACAGATACGCAGTATTTT
CDR3aa: CASSIDSGTAGTDTQYF

d_gene: .
v_gene: TRBV5-1
j_gene: TRBJ2-5
abundance: .
CDR3nt: TGCGCCAGCAGCTTGTGGGGCGGCCCAGCGGAGACCCAGTACTTC
CDR3aa: CASSLWGGPAETQYF

d_gene: .
v_gene: TRBV4-3
j_gene: TRBJ2-3
abundance: .
CDR3nt: TGCGCCAGCAGCCCTCGTGGGGCAGGGGCCCGAGATACGCAGTATTTT
CDR3aa: CASSPRGAGARDTQYF

d_gene: .
v_gene: TRBV1
j_gene: TRBJ2-5
abundance: once
CDR3nt: TGCACCAGCAGCCAAGATTGCAGGGACTTC
CDR3aa: CTSSQDCRDF

d_gene: .
v_gene: TRBV11-1
j_gene: TRBJ2-7
abundance: .
CDR3nt: TGTGCCAGCAGCTCTCGACAGAGACCCACCTACGAGCAGTACTTC
CDR3aa: CASSSRQRPTYEQYF

d_gene: .
v_gene: TRBV6-5
j_gene: TRBJ2-2
abundance: .
CDR3nt: TGTGCCAGCAGCGCTACCGTTTCCACTGGGGAGCTGTTTTTT
CDR3aa: CASSATVSTGELFF

d_gene: .
v_gene: TRBV18
j_gene: TRBJ2-7
abundance: .
CDR3nt: TGTGCCAGCTCCCCTAGGGGCACCTACGAGCAGTACTTC
CDR3aa: CASSPRGTYEQYF

d_gene: TRBD1
v_gene: TRBV4-1
j_gene: TRBJ1-1
abundance: once
CDR3nt: TGCGCCAGCAGCCAAGTAATTGGACAGGGGAGGAACACTGAAGCTTTCTTT
CDR3aa: CASSQVIGQGRNTEAFF

d_gene: .
v_gene: TRBV6-5
j_gene: TRBJ2-5
abundance: .
CDR3nt: TGTGCCAGCAGTTACTCGACGGGGTACCAAGAGACCCAGTACTTC
CDR3aa: CASSYSTGYQETQYF

d_gene: TRBD1
v_gene: TRBV7-3
j_gene: TRBJ2-5
abundance: .
CDR3nt: TGTGCCAGCGGTGAAGGGGGCTTGGAGACCCAGTACTTC
CDR3aa: CASGEGGLETQYF

d_gene: .
v_gene: TRBV2
j_gene: TRBJ1-2
abundance: .
CDR3nt: TGTGCCAGCAGGACGGTGACAGGCCGCGGCTACACCTTC
CDR3aa: CASRTVTGRGYTF

d_gene: TRBD1
v_gene: TRBV5-4
j_gene: TRBJ1-4
abundance: .
CDR3nt: TGTGCCAGCAGCTCTACTCCTACAGGGGGCTCTAATGAAAAACTGTTTTTT
CDR3aa: CASSSTPTGGSNEKLFF

d_gene: .
v_gene: TRBV6-5
j_gene: TRBJ1-2
abundance: .
CDR3nt: TGTGCCAGCAGCGAGGACAGCGAAACTAACTATGGCTACACCTTC
CDR3aa: CASSEDSETNYGYTF

d_gene: TRBD2
v_gene: TRBV28
j_gene: TRBJ2-7
abundance: .
CDR3nt: TGTGCCAGCAGGTTAGCGGGGAAATACGAGCAGTACTTC
CDR3aa: CASRLAGKYEQYF

d_gene: TRBD1
v_gene: TRBV19
j_gene: TRBJ2-7
abundance: .
CDR3nt: TGTGCCAGTAGTACCGGACAGGGTCGAATTATCGGGAACGAGCAGTACTTC
CDR3aa: CASSTGQGRIIGNEQYF

d_gene: .
v_gene: TRBV5-6
j_gene: TRBJ2-1
abundance: .
CDR3nt: TGTGCCAGCAGCGCGGGTGGGGGGTTTTCTTACAATGAGCAGTTCTTC
CDR3aa: CASSAGGGFSYNEQFF